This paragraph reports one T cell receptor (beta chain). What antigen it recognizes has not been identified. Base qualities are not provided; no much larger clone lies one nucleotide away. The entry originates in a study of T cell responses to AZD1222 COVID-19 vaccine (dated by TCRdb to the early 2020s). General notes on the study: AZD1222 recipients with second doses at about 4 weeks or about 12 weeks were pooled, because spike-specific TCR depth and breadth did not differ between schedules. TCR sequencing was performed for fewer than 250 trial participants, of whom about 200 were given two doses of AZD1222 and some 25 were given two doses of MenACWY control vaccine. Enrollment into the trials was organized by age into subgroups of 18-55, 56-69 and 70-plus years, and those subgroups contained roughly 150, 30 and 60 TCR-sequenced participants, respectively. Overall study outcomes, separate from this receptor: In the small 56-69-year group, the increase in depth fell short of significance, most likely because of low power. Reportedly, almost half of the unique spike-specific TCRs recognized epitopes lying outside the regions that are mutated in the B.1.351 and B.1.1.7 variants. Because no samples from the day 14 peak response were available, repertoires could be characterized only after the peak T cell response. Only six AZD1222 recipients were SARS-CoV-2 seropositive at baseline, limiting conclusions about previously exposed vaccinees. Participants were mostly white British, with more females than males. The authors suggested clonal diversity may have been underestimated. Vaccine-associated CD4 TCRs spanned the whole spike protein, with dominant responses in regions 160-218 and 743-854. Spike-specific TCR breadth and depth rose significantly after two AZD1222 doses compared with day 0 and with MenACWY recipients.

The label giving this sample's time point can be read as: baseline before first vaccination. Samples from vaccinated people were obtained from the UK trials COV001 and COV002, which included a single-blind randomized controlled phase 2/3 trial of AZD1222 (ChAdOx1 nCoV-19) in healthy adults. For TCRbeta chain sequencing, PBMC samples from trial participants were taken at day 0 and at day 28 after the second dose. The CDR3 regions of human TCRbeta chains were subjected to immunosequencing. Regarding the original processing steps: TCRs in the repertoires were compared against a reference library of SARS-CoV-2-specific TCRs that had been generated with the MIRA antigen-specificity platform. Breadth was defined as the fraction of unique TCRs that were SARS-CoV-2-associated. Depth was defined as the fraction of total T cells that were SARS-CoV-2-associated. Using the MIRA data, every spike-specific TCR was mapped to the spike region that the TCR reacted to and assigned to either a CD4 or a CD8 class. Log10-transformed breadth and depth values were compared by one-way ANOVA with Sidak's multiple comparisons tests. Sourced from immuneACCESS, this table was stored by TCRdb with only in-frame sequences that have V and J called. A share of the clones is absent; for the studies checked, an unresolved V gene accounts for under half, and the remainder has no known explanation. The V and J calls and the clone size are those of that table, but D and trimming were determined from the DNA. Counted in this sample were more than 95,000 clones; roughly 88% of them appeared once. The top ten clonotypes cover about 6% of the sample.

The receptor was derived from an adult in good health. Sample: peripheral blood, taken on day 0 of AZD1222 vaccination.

The DNA sequence is given as TGCGCCAGCAGCCCGGACAGGGGCACAGATACGCAGTATTTT. It specifies CASSPDRGTDTQYF. Recombination connected TRBV5-1 to TRBJ2-3, and 8 junction bases match TRBD1. CDR1 and CDR2 are read off the germline V gene as SGHRS and YFSETQ. Measured from the cysteine to the phenylalanine, the CDR3 is 14 residues long. CDR3 DNA is the only sequence kept; it has 42 bases, read in frame from the first base. Here V drops 4 bases and J drops 1 base, and the junction holds 2 bases not matched to any gene.